This is a list of T cell receptor beta chains from one sample in a study of tumor and adjacent non-tumor tissue in lung cancer. MiXCR was run by TCRdb on the multiplex PCR reads, yielding one entry per CDR3 protein. The sample contains about 200,000 distinct CDR3 sequences, around 70% of which appear only once. The sample consisted of lung tumor tissue. The origin of the receptors is a man aged 55 to 70 with non-small cell lung cancer. The CDR3 runs from the conserved cysteine through the conserved F or W. A D gene is named only where the DNA matches it firmly. Clone size is shown for a subset of rows, as once, few, many or a class of expanded clone.

>NA|TRBV5-5|TRBJ1-5|NA
TGTGCCATCAGCCACGTGGGCGGGGGCTCGGGGCAGCCCCAGCATTTT
CAISHVGGGSGQPQHF
>NA|TRBV6-1|TRBJ2-1|NA
TGTGCCAGCAGTGATCGGACAGTATACGATGAGCAGCTCTTC
CASSDRTVYDEQLF
>NA|TRBV6-6|TRBJ1-6|NA
TGTGCCAGCATTGAAAATGGTATTTTCTCACCCCTCCACTTT
CASIENGIFSPLHF
>many|TRBV11-2|TRBJ2-2|NA
TGTGCCAGCAGCTTTGGGACGAACACCGGGGAGCTGTTTTTT
CASSFGTNTGELFF
>once|TRBV11-2|TRBJ2-1|NA
TGTGCCAGCAGCTTAACAGGACTCCGGAATGAGCAGTTCTTC
CASSLTGLRNEQFF
>NA|TRBV12-3/TRBV12-4|TRBJ1-2|TRBD1
TGTGGCAGCAGTATTGGGGACAGAGCTAACTATGGCTACACCTTC
CGSSIGDRANYGYTF
>NA|TRBV5-1|TRBJ1-1|NA
TGCGCCAGCAGCTGTAAACAGGATGCGAACACTGAAGCTTTCTTT
CASSCKQDANTEAFF
>NA|TRBV20-1|TRBJ1-1|NA
TGCAATGCCGCTTGGCAGGGTTACACTGAATCTTTCTTT
CNAAWQGYTESFF
>NA|TRBV12-3/TRBV12-4|TRBJ1-2|TRBD1
TGTGCCAGCAGTACACCGGGACAGGTGGACTACACCTTC
CASSTPGQVDYTF
>NA|TRBV6-5|TRBJ2-5|NA
TGTGCCAGCAGTTACTCAGGAAGGGTAGGGAGCCAGTACTTC
CASSYSGRVGSQYF
>NA|TRBV6-6|TRBJ1-6|NA
TGTGCCAGCAGCCCTCATGGACGGGCCGCGGAGTTTGCATATAATTCACCCCTCCACTTT
CASSPHGRAAEFAYNSPLHF
>NA|TRBV28|TRBJ2-3|NA
TGTGCCAGCAGTTCAAAGGGCTGGGAACAGAACACAGATACGCAGTATTTT
CASSSKGWEQNTDTQYF
>once|TRBV10-3|TRBJ2-5|NA
TGTGCCATCAGTGAGTCTATTGACGGGACTCAAGATTTC
CAISESIDGTQDF
>few|TRBV6-5|TRBJ1-1|NA
TGTGCCAGCAGTTACTCGGAAAGGGGTACGGCTTTCTTT
CASSYSERGTAFF
>once|TRBV6-2/TRBV6-3|TRBJ1-1|NA
TGTGCCAACACCTGGGGGCCACAGGGAAAGCTCACTGAAGCTTTCTTT
CANTWGPQGKLTEAFF
>NA|TRBV6-2/TRBV6-3|TRBJ2-3|NA
TGTGCCAGCAGTTACGTAGCGACTAGCACAGATACGCAGTATTTT
CASSYVATSTDTQYF
>NA|TRBV20-1|TRBJ2-3|NA
TGCAGTGTTAGAGAAACTAGTGGGTGGGCTAGCACAGATACGCAGTATTTT
CSVRETSGWASTDTQYF
>once|TRBV4-3|TRBJ2-2|NA
TGCGCCAGCAGCCAAGAAAGGCCATGGGCTTCGAACACCGGGGAGCTGTTTTTT
CASSQERPWASNTGELFF
>few|TRBV12-3/TRBV12-4|TRBJ2-5|TRBD1
TGTGCCAGCAGTACTCCTCTGGGACAGGGGGCAGGTTATGAGACCCAGTACTTC
CASSTPLGQGAGYETQYF
>few|TRBV5-5|TRBJ1-1|NA
TGTGCCAGCAGCTTGGTAGTGGGCTCAGTGAACACTGAAGCTTTCTTT
CASSLVVGSVNTEAFF
>NA|TRBV7-8|TRBJ2-7|NA
TGTGCCAGCAGCTTAGCGTTTGGAACCCTCTACGAGCAGTACTTC
CASSLAFGTLYEQYF
>NA|TRBV20-1|TRBJ2-1|NA
TGCAGTGCTAGAGATGGAGGGGGAGGGGATGAGCAGTTCTTC
CSARDGGGGDEQFF
>NA|TRBV11-2|TRBJ1-1|NA
TGTACTAGCAGCTTAAACGTGTTCAGTGAAGCTTTCTTT
CTSSLNVFSEAFF
>many|TRBV4-3|TRBJ2-3|TRBD2
TGCGCCAGCAGTCTGGGACTAGCAGGCGATACGCAGTATTTT
CASSLGLAGDTQYF
>NA|TRBV6-1|TRBJ2-7|TRBD1
TGTGCCAGCAGTACCGGACAGGGGAGGGTGATCGAACATCTGCAATATTTC
CASSTGQGRVIEHLQYF
>many|TRBV20-1|TRBJ2-2|NA
TGCAGTGCTAAAGGGTGGCCCGTGGGCGGGGAGCTGTTTTTT
CSAKGWPVGGELFF
>many|TRBV4-2|TRBJ2-7|TRBD2
TGTGCCAGCAGCCAAGTGACTAGCGGCAACCCGACCTACGAGCAGTACTTC
CASSQVTSGNPTYEQYF
>NA|TRBV11-2|TRBJ2-1|TRBD2
TGTGCCAGCAGACCACCTAGCGGGGTCGAGCAGTTCTTC
CASRPPSGVEQFF
>NA|TRBV20-1|TRBJ2-3|TRBD2
TGCAGTGCCAGAGTCGCGGGAGGGGAAAGTACGCAGTATTTT
CSARVAGGESTQYF
>NA|TRBV20-1|TRBJ1-2|TRBD1
TGCAGTGCTAGAGATTGGAGACAGGGATTTGGCTACACCTTC
CSARDWRQGFGYTF
>NA|TRBV6-1|TRBJ1-4|TRBD1
TGTGCCTGCAACCTTGACAGGGGGCGGGAAAAACTGTTCTTT
CACNLDRGREKLFF
>once|TRBV4-2|TRBJ2-7|NA
TGTGCCAGCTGCCAAGATTATGCCTCCCACGAGCAGTACTTC
CASCQDYASHEQYF
>NA|TRBV11-3|TRBJ2-3|NA
TGTACCCCCAGTCGGACCCCGGATACGCAGTATTTT
CTPSRTPDTQYF
>NA|TRBV9|TRBJ2-2|NA
TGTGCCAGCAGCCCCAGATCCTCAGGGTACGGGGAGCTGTTTTTT
CASSPRSSGYGELFF
>many|TRBV4-1|TRBJ1-3|NA
TGCGCCAGCAGCCAATCAAGTGTCTCTGGAAACACCATATATTTT
CASSQSSVSGNTIYF
>few|TRBV13|TRBJ1-2|TRBD1
TGTGCCAGCAGCCTGACAGGGGCCTACTATGGCTACACCTTC
CASSLTGAYYGYTF
>NA|TRBV4-3|TRBJ1-4|NA
TGCGCCAGCAGACTCGACCGCAGGTCTAATGAAAAACTGTATTTT
CASRLDRRSNEKLYF
>medium-sized|TRBV29-1|TRBJ1-1|TRBD1
TGCAGCGTCGGCCACCGGGACAGGGGTTTCGACACTGAAGCTTTCTTT
CSVGHRDRGFDTEAFF
>NA|TRBV12-3/TRBV12-4|TRBJ2-5|NA
TGTGCCAGCAGTTATCTGGGGGGCGGTGAGACCCAGTACTTC
CASSYLGGGETQYF
>NA|TRBV5-4|TRBJ2-3|NA
TGTGCCAGCAGCTTCATGACGAGCACAGATACGCAGTATTTT
CASSFMTSTDTQYF
>NA|TRBV7-3|TRBJ2-5|NA
TGTGCCAGCAGCCAAATCCCTCAAGAGACCCAGTACTTC
CASSQIPQETQYF
>NA|TRBV4-1|TRBJ2-6|NA
TGCGCCAGTAACCGCGTAACGACCGTCTCTGGGGCCAACGTCCTGACTTTC
CASNRVTTVSGANVLTF
>NA|TRBV6-2/TRBV6-3|TRBJ1-6|NA
TGTGCCAGGCGTTCGACAGCCGACTTCTCACCCCTCCACTTT
CARRSTADFSPLHF
>NA|TRBV12-3/TRBV12-4|TRBJ2-2|NA
TGTGCCAGCAGTTTCGGGGTTTTAGACACCGGGGAGCTGTTTTTT
CASSFGVLDTGELFF
>few|TRBV5-6|TRBJ2-1|TRBD1
TGTGCCAGCAGCTGGGGGGACAGGTTAGGAGAGCAGTTCTTC
CASSWGDRLGEQFF
>NA|TRBV6-1|TRBJ2-1|NA
TGTGCCATCGGACAGACTCCTAGCTCCTACAATGAGCAGTTCTTC
CAIGQTPSSYNEQFF
>NA|TRBV2|TRBJ2-2|NA
TGTGCCAGCCTGGAGGAGACAATTAACACCGGGGAGCTGTTTTTT
CASLEETINTGELFF
>many|TRBV20-1|TRBJ2-3|NA
TGCAGTGGTGAGAGCACAGATACGCAGTATTTT
CSGESTDTQYF
>many|TRBV6-1|TRBJ1-5|NA
TGTGCCAGCAGTGAAAGAGCGGTAAGCACCAATCAGCCCCAGCATTTT
CASSERAVSTNQPQHF
>NA|TRBV10-1|TRBJ2-2|NA
TGCGCCATCAGTGATGAGGCAGGGGTCACCGGGGAGCAGTTTTTT
CAISDEAGVTGEQFF
>NA|TRBV6-6|TRBJ1-1|TRBD1
TGTGCCGGGAAAAAATTCGGGACAGGGTCCCTGAACACTGAAGCTTTCTTT
CAGKKFGTGSLNTEAFF